This TCR beta chain was recovered during a study of T cell changes during pregnancy in multiple sclerosis. Produced via immunoSEQ multiplex PCR; TCRdb's table is partial and in-frame only. The sample has about 89,000 clones, just under 95% seen once. This sequence originates from a female donor with multiple sclerosis, enrolled in a pregnancy study. Sequenced here: peripheral blood, sampled in the third trimester of pregnancy.

DNA for the CDR3: TGTGCCAGTGCCGGGAGGGCCTTAAGCAATGAGCAGTTCTTC. Translating it yields CASAGRALSNEQFF. The chain uses TRBV5-8 and TRBJ2-1, with TRBD2 matching 8 bases. Losses at the gene ends were 8 bases for V and 6 bases for J; bases not matched to a gene: 10. CDR1 SGHTS and CDR2 YDEGEE come from the germline V gene. The CDR3 contains 14 residues.